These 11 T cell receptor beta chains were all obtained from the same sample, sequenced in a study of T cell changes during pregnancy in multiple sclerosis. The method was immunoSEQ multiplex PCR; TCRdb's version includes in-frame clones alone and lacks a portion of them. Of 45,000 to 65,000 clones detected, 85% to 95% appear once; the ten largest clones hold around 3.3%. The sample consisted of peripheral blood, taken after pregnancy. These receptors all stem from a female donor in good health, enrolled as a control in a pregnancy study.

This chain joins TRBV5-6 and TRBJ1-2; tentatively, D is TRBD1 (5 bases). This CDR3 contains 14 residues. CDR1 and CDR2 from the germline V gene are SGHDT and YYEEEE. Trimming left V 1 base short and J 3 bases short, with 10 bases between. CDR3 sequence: CASSLQGNYYGYTF. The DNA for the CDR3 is TGTGCCAGCAGCTTGCAGGGAAATTACTATGGCTACACCTTC.

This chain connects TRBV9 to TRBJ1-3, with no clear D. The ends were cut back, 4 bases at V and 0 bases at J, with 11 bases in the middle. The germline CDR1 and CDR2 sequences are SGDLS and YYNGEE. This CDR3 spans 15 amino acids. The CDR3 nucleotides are TGTGCCAGCAGCCCACACCCGGGCTCTGGAAACACCATATATTTT. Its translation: CASSPHPGSGNTIYF.

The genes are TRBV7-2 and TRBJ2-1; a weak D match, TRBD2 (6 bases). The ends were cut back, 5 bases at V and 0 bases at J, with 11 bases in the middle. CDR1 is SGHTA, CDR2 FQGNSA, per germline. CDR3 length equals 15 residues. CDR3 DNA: TGTGCCAGCAGCCGGGACTGGAGCTCCTACAATGAGCAGTTCTTC. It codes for CASSRDWSSYNEQFF.

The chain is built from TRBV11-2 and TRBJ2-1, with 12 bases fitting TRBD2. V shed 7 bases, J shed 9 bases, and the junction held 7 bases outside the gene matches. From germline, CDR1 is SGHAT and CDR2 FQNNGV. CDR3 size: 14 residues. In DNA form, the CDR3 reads TGTGCCAGCATCCGGACTAGCGGGAAAGGTGAGCAGTTCTTC. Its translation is CASIRTSGKGEQFF.

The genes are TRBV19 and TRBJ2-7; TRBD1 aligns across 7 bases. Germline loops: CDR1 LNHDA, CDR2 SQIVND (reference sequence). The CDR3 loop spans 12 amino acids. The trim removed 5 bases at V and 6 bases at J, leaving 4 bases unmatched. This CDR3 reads CASSLPGGEQYF. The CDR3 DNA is TGTGCCAGTAGTTTACCAGGGGGCGAGCAGTACTTC.

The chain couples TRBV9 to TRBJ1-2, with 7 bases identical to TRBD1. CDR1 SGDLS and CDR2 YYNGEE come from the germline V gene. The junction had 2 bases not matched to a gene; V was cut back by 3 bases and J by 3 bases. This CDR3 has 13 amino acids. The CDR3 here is CASSGDRDYGYTF. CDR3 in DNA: TGTGCCAGCAGCGGAGACAGGGACTATGGCTACACCTTC.

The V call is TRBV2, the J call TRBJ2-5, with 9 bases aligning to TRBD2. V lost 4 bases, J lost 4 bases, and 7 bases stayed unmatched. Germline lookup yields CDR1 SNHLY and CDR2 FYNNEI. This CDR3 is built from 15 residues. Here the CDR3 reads CASSVGGGAGETQYF. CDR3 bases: TGTGCCAGCAGTGTTGGCGGGGGGGCAGGAGAGACCCAGTACTTC. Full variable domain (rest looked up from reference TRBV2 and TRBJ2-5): EPEVTQTPSHQVTQMGQEVILRCVPISNHLYFYWYRQILGQKVEFLVSFYNNEISEKSEIFDDQFSVERPDGSNFTLKIRSTKLEDSAMYFCASSVGGGAGETQYFGPGTRLLVL.

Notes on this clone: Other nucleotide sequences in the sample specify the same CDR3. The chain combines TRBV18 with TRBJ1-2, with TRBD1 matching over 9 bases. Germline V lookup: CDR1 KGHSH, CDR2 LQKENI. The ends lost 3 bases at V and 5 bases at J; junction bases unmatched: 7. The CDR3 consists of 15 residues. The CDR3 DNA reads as TGTGCCAGCTCACCCCGGACAGGGGACTCTTATGGCTACACCTTC. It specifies CASSPRTGDSYGYTF.

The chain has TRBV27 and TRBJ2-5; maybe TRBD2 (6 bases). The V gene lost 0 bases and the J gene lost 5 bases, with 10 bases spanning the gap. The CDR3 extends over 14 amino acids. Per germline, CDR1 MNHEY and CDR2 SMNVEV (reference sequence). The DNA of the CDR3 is TGTGCCAGCAGTTTATCGTCGGCGGGGGAGACCCAGTACTTC. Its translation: CASSLSSAGETQYF.

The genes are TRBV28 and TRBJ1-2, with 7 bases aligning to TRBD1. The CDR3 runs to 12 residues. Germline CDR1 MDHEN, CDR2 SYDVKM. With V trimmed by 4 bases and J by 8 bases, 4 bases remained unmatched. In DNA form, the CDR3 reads TGTGCCAGCAGTTACAGGGGTGAGGGCTACACCTTC. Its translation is CASSYRGEGYTF.

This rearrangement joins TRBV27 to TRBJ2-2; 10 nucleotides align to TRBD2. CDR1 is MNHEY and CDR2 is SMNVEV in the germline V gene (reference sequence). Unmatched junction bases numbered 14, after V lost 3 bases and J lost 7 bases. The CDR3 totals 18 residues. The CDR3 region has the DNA TGTGCCAGCAGTTTGGTCTTAGCGGGAGGTGGCCCATTCGGGGAGCTGTTTTTT. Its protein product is CASSLVLAGGGPFGELFF.